This is a list of T cell receptor beta chains from one sample in a study of cytomegalovirus exposure and HLA in healthy donors. Assay: immunoSEQ multiplex PCR; the TCRdb copy retains only in-frame clones and omits some. The sample shows about 98,000 clones, roughly four fifths of them seen only once. The sample taken for sequencing was PBMCs. The receptors were sampled from a female donor in good health and CMV-seropositive. Each CDR3 is given with its conserved first and last residue. Each record gives: CDR3 protein, CDR3 DNA, J gene, V gene, clone size, D gene. A D gene is named only where the DNA matches it firmly. Not all rows give a size; the values are once, few, many and, for expanded clones, a class.

CDR3aa: CASSPREGSEKLFF
CDR3nt: TGTGCCAGCAGCCCTCGGGAGGGGAGTGAAAAACTGTTTTTT
j_gene: TRBJ1-4
v_gene: TRBV7-6
abundance: -
d_gene: -

CDR3aa: CASNSPLTSGSYEQYF
CDR3nt: TGTGCCAGCAATTCCCCGTTGACTAGCGGTTCCTACGAGCAGTACTTC
j_gene: TRBJ2-7
v_gene: TRBV28
abundance: -
d_gene: TRBD2

CDR3aa: CASFGGYPYNEQFF
CDR3nt: TGTGCCAGCTTTGGCGGGTACCCCTACAATGAGCAGTTCTTC
j_gene: TRBJ2-1
v_gene: TRBV5-5
abundance: few
d_gene: -

CDR3aa: CASSFDRRNEKLFF
CDR3nt: TGTGCCAGCAGCTTTGACAGGAGGAATGAAAAACTGTTTTTT
j_gene: TRBJ1-4
v_gene: TRBV7-9
abundance: once
d_gene: -

CDR3aa: CASSLTSSAYYEQYF
CDR3nt: TGTGCCAGCAGCTTAACTAGTTCGGCATACTACGAGCAGTACTTC
j_gene: TRBJ2-7
v_gene: TRBV5-6
abundance: -
d_gene: -

CDR3aa: CASSLDKGGFNSPLHF
CDR3nt: TGTGCCAGCAGCTTAGATAAAGGGGGATTTAATTCACCCCTCCACTTT
j_gene: TRBJ1-6
v_gene: TRBV11-2
abundance: -
d_gene: -

CDR3aa: CASTPRTGTNEKLFF
CDR3nt: TGTGCCAGCACCCCTCGGACAGGAACTAATGAAAAACTGTTTTTT
j_gene: TRBJ1-4
v_gene: TRBV5-6
abundance: -
d_gene: TRBD1

CDR3aa: CASSFRQGADTEAFF
CDR3nt: TGTGCCAGCAGCTTCCGACAGGGGGCTGACACTGAAGCTTTCTTT
j_gene: TRBJ1-1
v_gene: TRBV11-2
abundance: -
d_gene: TRBD1

CDR3aa: CASSLSIQPRVGNNQPQHF
CDR3nt: TGTGCCAGCAGCTTATCGATACAACCTCGGGTCGGCAACAATCAGCCCCAGCATTTT
j_gene: TRBJ1-5
v_gene: TRBV7-8
abundance: once
d_gene: -

CDR3aa: CASSQTGGQEKLFF
CDR3nt: TGTGCCAGCAGCCAGACAGGGGGCCAAGAAAAACTGTTTTTT
j_gene: TRBJ1-4
v_gene: TRBV9
abundance: -
d_gene: TRBD1

CDR3aa: CASSTQGQSYGYTF
CDR3nt: TGTGCCAGTAGTACACAGGGGCAAAGCTATGGCTACACCTTC
j_gene: TRBJ1-2
v_gene: TRBV19
abundance: once
d_gene: TRBD1

CDR3aa: CASSRDRATEAFF
CDR3nt: TGTGCCAGCAGCAGGGACAGGGCCACTGAAGCTTTCTTT
j_gene: TRBJ1-1
v_gene: TRBV7-3
abundance: -
d_gene: TRBD1

CDR3aa: CVMGQDINSPLHF
CDR3nt: TGTGTCATGGGACAGGATATTAATTCACCCCTCCACTTT
j_gene: TRBJ1-6
v_gene: TRBV2
abundance: -
d_gene: TRBD1

CDR3aa: CSVQLGDRGLSNQPQHF
CDR3nt: TGCAGCGTTCAACTCGGGGACAGGGGCCTTAGCAATCAGCCCCAGCATTTT
j_gene: TRBJ1-5
v_gene: TRBV29-1
abundance: -
d_gene: TRBD1

CDR3aa: CATSRDVARASPLHF
CDR3nt: TGTGCCACCAGCAGAGATGTCGCCAGGGCCTCACCCCTCCACTTT
j_gene: TRBJ1-6
v_gene: TRBV15
abundance: -
d_gene: -

CDR3aa: CASSAGGSYEQYF
CDR3nt: TGTGCCAGCAGTGCCGGCGGCTCCTACGAGCAGTACTTC
j_gene: TRBJ2-7
v_gene: TRBV7-2
abundance: -
d_gene: -

CDR3aa: CASSPSPAYEQYF
CDR3nt: TGTGCCAGCAGCCCATCCCCAGCCTACGAGCAGTACTTC
j_gene: TRBJ2-7
v_gene: TRBV9
abundance: -
d_gene: -

CDR3aa: CASTRRTGGELFF
CDR3nt: TGTGCCAGCACTCGACGGACAGGCGGGGAGCTGTTTTTT
j_gene: TRBJ2-2
v_gene: TRBV2
abundance: -
d_gene: TRBD1

CDR3aa: CASGLGAGVSYNEQFF
CDR3nt: TGTGCTAGTGGTTTGGGGGCAGGGGTTTCCTACAATGAGCAGTTCTTC
j_gene: TRBJ2-1
v_gene: TRBV12-5
abundance: -
d_gene: -

CDR3aa: CASRDIRLGGSSYEQYF
CDR3nt: TGTGCCAGCAGGGATATTCGGCTGGGGGGAAGCTCCTACGAGCAGTACTTC
j_gene: TRBJ2-7
v_gene: TRBV2
abundance: -
d_gene: -

CDR3aa: CASSARQVSTDTQYF
CDR3nt: TGTGCCAGTAGTGCTCGACAGGTTAGCACAGATACGCAGTATTTT
j_gene: TRBJ2-3
v_gene: TRBV19
abundance: once
d_gene: -

CDR3aa: CASSEYRQTSNYGYTF
CDR3nt: TGTGCCAGCAGCGAGTACCGACAGACGTCTAACTATGGCTACACCTTC
j_gene: TRBJ1-2
v_gene: TRBV5-6
abundance: -
d_gene: -

CDR3aa: CASLGDLNTGELFF
CDR3nt: TGTGCCAGCCTCGGGGACTTGAACACCGGGGAGCTGTTTTTT
j_gene: TRBJ2-2
v_gene: TRBV28
abundance: -
d_gene: -

CDR3aa: CASSERTGGWSALITRGYTF
CDR3nt: TGTGCCAGCAGTGAGCGGACAGGGGGCTGGTCAGCACTCATCACTCGGGGCTACACCTTC
j_gene: TRBJ1-2
v_gene: TRBV6-1
abundance: -
d_gene: TRBD1

CDR3aa: CASSEIPDRYTEAFF
CDR3nt: TGTGCCAGCAGTGAGATCCCAGACAGATACACTGAAGCTTTCTTT
j_gene: TRBJ1-1
v_gene: TRBV27
abundance: -
d_gene: -

CDR3aa: CSVEVGLAGGRQETQYF
CDR3nt: TGCAGCGTTGAGGTTGGACTAGCGGGGGGGAGGCAAGAGACCCAGTACTTC
j_gene: TRBJ2-5
v_gene: TRBV29-1
abundance: -
d_gene: TRBD2

CDR3aa: CASSLGLPYNEQFF
CDR3nt: TGTGCCAGCAGTTTGGGGCTCCCCTACAATGAGCAGTTCTTC
j_gene: TRBJ2-1
v_gene: TRBV27
abundance: -
d_gene: -

CDR3aa: CASSEGQLNEKLFF
CDR3nt: TGTGCCAGCAGTGAGGGACAGCTTAATGAAAAACTGTTTTTT
j_gene: TRBJ1-4
v_gene: TRBV6-1
abundance: -
d_gene: TRBD1

CDR3aa: CASSGSVPNEQFF
CDR3nt: TGTGCCAGCAGCGGGAGTGTCCCCAATGAGCAGTTCTTC
j_gene: TRBJ2-1
v_gene: TRBV6-1
abundance: -
d_gene: -

CDR3aa: CASSLDAGGLTGELFF
CDR3nt: TGCGCCAGCAGCTTGGATGCCGGGGGGCTCACCGGGGAGCTGTTTTTT
j_gene: TRBJ2-2
v_gene: TRBV5-1
abundance: -
d_gene: -

CDR3aa: CASSFGTGGNQPQHF
CDR3nt: TGTGCCAGCAGTTTCGGAACAGGTGGCAATCAGCCCCAGCATTTT
j_gene: TRBJ1-5
v_gene: TRBV9
abundance: -
d_gene: -

CDR3aa: CASSTGGGAYEQYF
CDR3nt: TGTGCCAGCAGCACCGGAGGGGGCGCCTACGAGCAGTACTTC
j_gene: TRBJ2-7
v_gene: TRBV7-2
abundance: -
d_gene: -

CDR3aa: CASHGGYNEQFF
CDR3nt: TGTGCCAGCCACGGGGGATACAATGAGCAGTTCTTC
j_gene: TRBJ2-1
v_gene: TRBV6-1
abundance: -
d_gene: -

CDR3aa: CASSAHASALYNEQFF
CDR3nt: TGTGCCAGCAGCGCGCATGCTAGCGCCCTATACAATGAGCAGTTCTTC
j_gene: TRBJ2-1
v_gene: TRBV11-1
abundance: few
d_gene: -

CDR3aa: CAWNRDRVTPGELFF
CDR3nt: TGTGCCTGGAATCGGGACAGAGTAACACCCGGGGAGCTGTTTTTT
j_gene: TRBJ2-2
v_gene: TRBV30
abundance: -
d_gene: TRBD1

CDR3aa: CASRRPGTVGEAFF
CDR3nt: TGTGCCAGCAGAAGGCCCGGGACAGTGGGTGAAGCTTTCTTT
j_gene: TRBJ1-1
v_gene: TRBV28
abundance: few
d_gene: TRBD1

CDR3aa: CASSFPGQSPSQETQYF
CDR3nt: TGTGCCAGCAGCTTTCCGGGACAGTCACCTTCCCAAGAGACCCAGTACTTC
j_gene: TRBJ2-5
v_gene: TRBV21-1
abundance: -
d_gene: -

CDR3aa: CAGGDHNSPLHF
CDR3nt: TGTGCTGGGGGGGATCACAATTCACCCCTCCACTTT
j_gene: TRBJ1-6
v_gene: TRBV2
abundance: once
d_gene: -

CDR3aa: CASSPPSGGLWDEQYF
CDR3nt: TGTGCCAGCAGCCCCCCTAGCGGGGGGCTCTGGGACGAGCAGTACTTC
j_gene: TRBJ2-7
v_gene: TRBV5-6
abundance: -
d_gene: TRBD2

CDR3aa: CASRLPENEQFF
CDR3nt: TGCGCCAGCAGGCTCCCTGAGAATGAGCAGTTCTTC
j_gene: TRBJ2-1
v_gene: TRBV5-1
abundance: -
d_gene: -

CDR3aa: CSAHPDRATEAFF
CDR3nt: TGCAGCGCACACCCGGACAGGGCGACTGAAGCTTTCTTT
j_gene: TRBJ1-1
v_gene: TRBV29-1
abundance: -
d_gene: TRBD1

CDR3aa: CASSPVGLAGGGVTDTQYF
CDR3nt: TGTGCCAGCAGCCCCGTCGGACTAGCGGGAGGTGGCGTCACAGATACGCAGTATTTT
j_gene: TRBJ2-3
v_gene: TRBV5-4
abundance: once
d_gene: TRBD2

CDR3aa: CASSPTGGADTGELFF
CDR3nt: TGCGCCAGCAGTCCGACTGGAGGGGCCGACACCGGGGAGCTGTTTTTT
j_gene: TRBJ2-2
v_gene: TRBV10-2
abundance: -
d_gene: -

CDR3aa: CASSVQGFGADTQYF
CDR3nt: TGTGCCAGCAGTGTACAGGGGTTCGGGGCAGATACGCAGTATTTT
j_gene: TRBJ2-3
v_gene: TRBV2
abundance: -
d_gene: TRBD1

CDR3aa: CASSSQTSGGYEQYF
CDR3nt: TGTGCCAGCAGCTCCCAGACTAGCGGGGGTTACGAGCAGTACTTC
j_gene: TRBJ2-7
v_gene: TRBV7-6
abundance: once
d_gene: TRBD2

CDR3aa: CASSFSASTDTQYF
CDR3nt: TGCGCCAGCAGCTTCTCAGCGAGCACAGATACGCAGTATTTT
j_gene: TRBJ2-3
v_gene: TRBV5-1
abundance: -
d_gene: -